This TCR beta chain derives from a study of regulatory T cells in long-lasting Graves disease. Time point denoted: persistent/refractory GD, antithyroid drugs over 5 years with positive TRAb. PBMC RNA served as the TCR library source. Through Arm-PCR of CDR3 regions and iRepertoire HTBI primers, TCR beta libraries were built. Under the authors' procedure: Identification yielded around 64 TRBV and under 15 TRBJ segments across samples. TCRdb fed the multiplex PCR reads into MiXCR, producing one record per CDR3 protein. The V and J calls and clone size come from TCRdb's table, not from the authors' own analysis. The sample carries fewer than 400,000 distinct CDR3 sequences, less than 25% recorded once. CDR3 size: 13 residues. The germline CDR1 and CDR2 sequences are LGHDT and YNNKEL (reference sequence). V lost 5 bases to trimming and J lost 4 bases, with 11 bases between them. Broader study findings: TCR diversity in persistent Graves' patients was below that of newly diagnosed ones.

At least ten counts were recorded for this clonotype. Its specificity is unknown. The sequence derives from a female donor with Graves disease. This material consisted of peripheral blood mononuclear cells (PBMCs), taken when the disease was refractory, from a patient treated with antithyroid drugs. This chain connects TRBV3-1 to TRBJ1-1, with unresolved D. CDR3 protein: CASSYIGRTEAFF. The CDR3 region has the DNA TGTGCCAGCAGCTACATCGGGCGCACTGAAGCTTTCTTT.